These T cell receptor beta chains were read from a single sample in a study of cytomegalovirus exposure and HLA in healthy donors. TCRdb's table, derived via immunoSEQ multiplex PCR, lists solely in-frame clones and lacks some. Of 200,000 to 300,000 clones listed, roughly 89% were seen once; the top ten hold about 3%. Sequencing was performed on PBMCs. The receptors were gathered from a man between 18 and 35 years old in good health and CMV-seronegative. Both conserved end residues are part of each CDR3. A D gene is named only where the DNA matches it firmly. Size tells how often a clone was seen (once, few, many) or the class of an expanded clone, and some rows leave it out.

V gene	J gene	clone size	D gene	CDR3 protein	CDR3 DNA
TRBV6-5	TRBJ2-2	-	-	CASSVGLTTGELFF	TGTGCCAGCTCAGTTGGGCTAACCACCGGGGAGCTGTTTTTT
TRBV4-3	TRBJ2-3	-	-	CASSQTTSDTQYF	TGCGCCAGCAGCCAAACTACCTCAGATACGCAGTATTTT
TRBV7-3	TRBJ2-7	once	TRBD2	CASSFGGTSGSREQYF	TGTGCCAGCAGCTTCGGGGGGACTAGCGGGAGTCGGGAGCAGTACTTC
TRBV6-5	TRBJ1-2	-	TRBD1	CASSYGQGDGYTF	TGTGCCAGCAGTTACGGCCAGGGGGATGGCTACACCTTC
TRBV9	TRBJ2-3	-	-	CASSYYTDTQYF	TGTGCCAGCAGCTACTACACAGATACGCAGTATTTT
TRBV28	TRBJ2-1	once	-	CASSFQARRFNEQFF	TGTGCCAGCAGTTTTCAGGCAAGGAGGTTCAATGAGCAGTTCTTC
TRBV11-2	TRBJ2-7	-	-	CASTLIAGSYEQYF	TGTGCCAGCACCCTAATTGCGGGATCTTACGAGCAGTACTTC
TRBV28	TRBJ2-1	-	TRBD2	CASNPGGAGGPYNEQFF	TGTGCCAGCAACCCTGGAGGGGCGGGAGGACCCTACAATGAGCAGTTCTTC
TRBV11-2	TRBJ2-7	-	-	CASSLDPGQYF	TGTGCCAGCAGCTTAGACCCAGGGCAGTACTTC
TRBV30	TRBJ2-1	once	-	CASLASTYNEQFF	TGTGCCTCCCTAGCGAGTACCTACAATGAGCAGTTCTTC
TRBV7-2	TRBJ1-4	-	-	CASSGGAEEKLFF	TGTGCCAGCAGCGGGGGGGCAGAGGAAAAACTGTTTTTT
TRBV27	TRBJ2-7	-	-	CASRSYEQYF	TGTGCCAGCAGGAGTTACGAGCAGTACTTC
TRBV5-4	TRBJ1-1	-	TRBD1	CASSGDRGRTEAFF	TGTGCCAGCAGCGGGGACAGGGGACGCACTGAAGCTTTCTTT
TRBV6-6	TRBJ1-4	once	-	CASTVGSGEKLFF	TGTGCCAGCACCGTAGGTTCAGGGGAAAAACTGTTTTTT
TRBV28	TRBJ1-4	-	TRBD1	CASSYNRGRGKLFF	TGTGCCAGCAGTTATAACAGGGGGCGCGGAAAACTGTTTTTT
TRBV30	TRBJ1-1	-	-	CAWSVLVNTEAFF	TGTGCCTGGTCGGTTTTAGTGAACACTGAAGCTTTCTTT
TRBV10-3	TRBJ1-1	-	TRBD1	CAISTPRTGGDAEAFF	TGTGCCATCAGCACCCCGAGGACAGGGGGCGACGCTGAAGCTTTCTTT
TRBV27	TRBJ1-1	-	TRBD1	CASSLRQGQAFF	TGTGCCAGCAGTCTTCGACAGGGGCAAGCTTTCTTT
TRBV21-1	TRBJ1-1	-	-	CASSQNGVWAFF	TGTGCCAGCAGCCAAAACGGGGTATGGGCTTTCTTT
TRBV5-1	TRBJ1-3	-	TRBD1	CASRGTGSGNTIYF	TGCGCCAGCAGGGGGACAGGGTCAGGAAACACCATATATTTT
TRBV27	TRBJ2-6	-	TRBD2	CASSRGGSTNHSGANVLTF	TGTGCCAGCAGTCGCGGGGGAAGCACAAACCACTCTGGGGCCAACGTCCTGACTTTC
TRBV27	TRBJ2-1	-	-	CASSWGLNDNEQFF	TGTGCCAGCAGTTGGGGACTGAACGACAATGAGCAGTTCTTC
TRBV28	TRBJ2-6	-	-	CASSFSPLNGANVLTF	TGTGCCAGCAGTTTTAGCCCCCTTAATGGGGCCAACGTCCTGACTTTC
TRBV7-8	TRBJ1-3	-	-	CASSSQVGNTIYF	TGTGCCAGCAGCTCTCAGGTCGGAAACACCATATATTTT
TRBV6-6	TRBJ2-3	-	TRBD1	CASSYSLGGQSDTQYF	TGTGCCAGCAGTTACTCTCTAGGGGGCCAGAGTGATACGCAGTATTTT
TRBV28	TRBJ2-7	-	-	CASSFNRVYEQYF	TGTGCCAGCAGTTTTAACAGGGTTTACGAGCAGTACTTC
TRBV6-5	TRBJ1-1	-	-	CASSYGGYTEAFF	TGTGCCAGCAGTTACGGGGGGTACACTGAAGCTTTCTTT
TRBV30	TRBJ2-3	-	-	CAWSLGDLGTQYF	TGTGCCTGGAGTTTAGGGGACTTGGGTACGCAGTATTTT
TRBV6-6	TRBJ2-3	-	TRBD1	CASSFTGGGRTDTQYF	TGTGCCAGCAGTTTCACAGGGGGCGGTAGGACAGATACGCAGTATTTT
TRBV27	TRBJ2-2	-	TRBD2	CASNPLAANTGELFF	TGTGCCAGCAACCCACTAGCGGCGAACACCGGGGAGCTGTTTTTT
TRBV29-1	TRBJ2-5	once	TRBD2	CSVDDSGGQETQYF	TGCAGCGTTGATGATAGCGGGGGGCAAGAGACCCAGTACTTC
TRBV4-1	TRBJ2-7	-	TRBD2	CASSQESAGGLDEQYF	TGCGCCAGCAGCCAAGAGTCGGCGGGAGGGCTGGACGAGCAGTACTTC
TRBV30	TRBJ2-7	-	-	CAWSLYGGGEQYF	TGTGCCTGGAGTCTCTATGGGGGCGGCGAGCAGTACTTC
TRBV2	TRBJ2-6	-	TRBD1	CASKRQGGANVLTF	TGTGCCAGCAAAAGACAGGGCGGGGCCAACGTCCTGACTTTC
TRBV29-1	TRBJ2-3	-	TRBD1	CSVDGQGTSTDTQYF	TGCAGCGTTGACGGACAGGGAACTAGCACAGATACGCAGTATTTT
TRBV28	TRBJ2-7	-	-	CASSQTGLPYEQYF	TGTGCCAGCAGTCAGACGGGACTTCCCTACGAGCAGTACTTC
TRBV6-5	TRBJ1-6	few	-	CASSKTNSPLHF	TGTGCCAGCAGCAAGACAAATTCACCCCTCCACTTT
TRBV18	TRBJ2-7	-	TRBD2	CASSPGLAGVTYEQYF	TGTGCCAGCTCTCCCGGGCTAGCGGGAGTCACCTACGAGCAGTACTTC
TRBV11-2	TRBJ2-1	-	-	CASRPLADLSYNEQFF	TGTGCCAGCAGGCCTTTAGCGGACCTCTCCTACAATGAGCAGTTCTTC
TRBV28	TRBJ2-5	-	TRBD1	CASSSDRGVLKTQYF	TGTGCCAGCAGCTCAGACAGGGGAGTTTTGAAGACCCAGTACTTC
TRBV5-1	TRBJ2-3	-	TRBD1	CASSLRQGTDTQYF	TGCGCCAGCAGCTTGAGACAGGGGACAGATACGCAGTATTTT
TRBV9	TRBJ2-3	-	-	CASSDSGSDTQYF	TGTGCCAGCAGCGATTCGGGGTCAGATACGCAGTATTTT
TRBV18	TRBJ1-1	-	TRBD1	CASSPPVIGGTDAFF	TGTGCCAGCTCACCACCGGTCATTGGCGGGACAGATGCTTTCTTT
TRBV27	TRBJ2-7	-	-	CASALRGSYEQYF	TGTGCCAGCGCTCTCAGGGGATCCTACGAGCAGTACTTC
TRBV6-1	TRBJ2-1	once	TRBD2	CASSILAASGNEQFF	TGTGCCAGCAGTATCCTAGCGGCGTCGGGGAATGAGCAGTTCTTC
TRBV6-4	TRBJ2-3	few	TRBD2	CASSLSTSGSDTQYF	TGTGCCAGCAGCCTTTCGACTAGCGGGTCAGATACGCAGTATTTT
TRBV18	TRBJ2-5	once	TRBD1	CASSQQQVDRAGETQYF	TGTGCCAGCTCACAACAACAGGTCGACAGGGCCGGGGAGACCCAGTACTTC
TRBV19	TRBJ2-1	-	TRBD1	CASSFRDRSANEQFF	TGTGCCAGTAGCTTTCGGGACAGGTCCGCTAATGAGCAGTTCTTC
TRBV5-1	TRBJ2-1	-	TRBD2	CASGGLADYNEQFF	TGCGCCAGCGGGGGACTAGCGGACTACAATGAGCAGTTCTTC
TRBV27	TRBJ1-2	-	-	CASSLTTSYGYTF	TGTGCCAGCAGTTTAACCACGAGCTATGGCTACACCTTC
TRBV10-1	TRBJ2-7	-	-	CASSESGRNEQYF	TGCGCCAGCAGTGAGTCCGGGAGAAACGAGCAGTACTTC
TRBV4-3	TRBJ1-6	-	TRBD1	CASSQGQGTGSPLHF	TGCGCCAGCAGCCAGGGACAGGGTACGGGTTCACCCCTCCACTTT
TRBV19	TRBJ1-2	few	-	CASSIVYQGTYGYTF	TGTGCCAGTAGTATAGTCTACCAGGGAACATATGGCTACACCTTC
TRBV5-6	TRBJ1-1	-	TRBD1	CASSTSNRGHEAFF	TGTGCCAGCAGCACGTCAAATAGGGGGCATGAAGCTTTCTTT
TRBV6-5	TRBJ1-1	-	TRBD1	CASILRGDRNTEAFF	TGTGCCAGCATCTTAAGGGGGGACAGGAACACTGAAGCTTTCTTT
TRBV19	TRBJ1-1	-	-	CASTSAGHQWAFF	TGTGCCAGTACTAGCGCGGGTCATCAGTGGGCTTTCTTT